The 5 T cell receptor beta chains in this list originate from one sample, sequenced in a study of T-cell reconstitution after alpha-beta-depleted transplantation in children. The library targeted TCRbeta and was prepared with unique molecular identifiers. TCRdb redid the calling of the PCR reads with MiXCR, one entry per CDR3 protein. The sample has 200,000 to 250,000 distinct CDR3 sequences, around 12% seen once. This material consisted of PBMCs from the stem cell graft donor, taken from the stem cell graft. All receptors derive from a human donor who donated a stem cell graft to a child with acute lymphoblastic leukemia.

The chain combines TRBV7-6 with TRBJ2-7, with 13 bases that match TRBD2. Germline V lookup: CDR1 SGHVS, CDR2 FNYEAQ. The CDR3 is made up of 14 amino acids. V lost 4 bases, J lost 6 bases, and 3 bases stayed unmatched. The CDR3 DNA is TGTGCCAGCAGCTCAGGACTAGCGGGAGTCGAGCAGTACTTC. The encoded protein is CASSSGLAGVEQYF.

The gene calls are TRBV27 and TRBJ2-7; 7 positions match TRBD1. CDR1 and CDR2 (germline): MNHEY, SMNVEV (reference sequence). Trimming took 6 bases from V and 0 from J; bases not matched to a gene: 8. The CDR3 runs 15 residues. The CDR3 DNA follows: TGTGCCAGCAGCCCCACGAGACAGGGCTCCTACGAGCAGTACTTC. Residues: CASSPTRQGSYEQYF.

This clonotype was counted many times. CDR3 residues: CASSLGNIQYF. The CDR3 DNA reads as TGTGCCAGCAGTTTAGGCAACATTCAGTACTTC. This chain uses TRBV27 with TRBJ2-4; the D is unclear. In germline, CDR1 is MNHEY, CDR2 SMNVEV (reference sequence). The CDR3 runs 11 residues. V lost 2 bases, J lost 7 bases, and 3 bases lay in between.

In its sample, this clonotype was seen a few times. CDR3 DNA sequence: TGCAGTGCTGTGGGGGCCGGAGGGGCGAGATCGCAAGAGACCCAGTACTTC. This gives the protein CSAVGAGGARSQETQYF. The chain has TRBV20-1 and TRBJ2-5, with D perhaps assigned TRBD1 or TRBD2 (6 bases each). The ends were cut back, 5 bases at V and 2 bases at J, with 24 bases in the middle. Germline lookup yields CDR1 DFQATT and CDR2 SNEGSKA (reference sequence). This CDR3 is built from 17 residues.

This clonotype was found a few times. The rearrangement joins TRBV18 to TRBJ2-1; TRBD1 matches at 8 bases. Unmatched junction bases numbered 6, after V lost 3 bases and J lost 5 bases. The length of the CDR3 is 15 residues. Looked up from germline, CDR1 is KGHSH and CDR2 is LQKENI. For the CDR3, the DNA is TGTGCCAGCTCACCGCGAGGGACAGGAGACAATGAGCAGTTCTTC. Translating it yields CASSPRGTGDNEQFF. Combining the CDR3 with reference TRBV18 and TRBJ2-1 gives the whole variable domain NAGVMQNPRHLVRRRGQEARLRCSPMKGHSHVYWYRQLPEEGLKFMVYLQKENIIDESGMPKERFSAEFPKEGPSILRIQQVVRGDSAAYFCASSPRGTGDNEQFFGPGTRLTVL.